These 14 T cell receptor beta chains were all obtained from the same sample, sequenced in a study of T-cell reconstitution after alpha-beta-depleted transplantation in children. Construction of the TCRbeta library involved unique molecular identifiers. TCRdb passed the PCR reads through MiXCR, listing each CDR3 protein once. The sample consists of 440,000 or so distinct CDR3 sequences, approximately 41% of them appearing once. Source: PBMCs, taken before TCRalphabeta/CD19-depleted stem cell transplant. The receptor set was obtained from a girl aged 2 to 9 with aplastic anemia, due to receive a stem cell transplant.

J is TRBJ2-1 and V is TRBV4-2, with a weak D call TRBD2 (6 bases). Germline V lookup: CDR1 LGHNA, CDR2 YNFKEQ. V lost 3 bases and J 0 bases, leaving 21 bases between the germline ends. The CDR3 has 19 amino acids. The CDR3 here is CASSQRAEGRTRSYNEQFF. CDR3 coding DNA: TGTGCCAGCAGCCAGAGGGCCGAAGGGAGGACCCGCTCCTACAATGAGCAGTTCTTC.

This clonotype appeared many times. The genes are TRBV5-1 and TRBJ2-1, with D uncertain. The CDR3 spans 15 residues. Germline V gene data show CDR1 as SGHRS and CDR2 as YFSETQ. V dropped 4 bases and J dropped 0 bases, with 11 bases sitting between them. CDR3 nucleotide sequence: TGCGCCAGCAGCCCGAACGAGCGCTCCTACAATGAGCAGTTCTTC. Protein: CASSPNERSYNEQFF.

This clonotype has more than one count but fewer than ten. This chain connects TRBV20-1 to TRBJ2-5; 7 bases agree with TRBD1. Germline V CDR1 and CDR2: DFQATT, SNEGSKA (reference sequence). Unmatched junction bases numbered 0, after V lost 6 bases and J lost 2 bases. There are 11 residues in the CDR3. This CDR3 reads CSARGQETQYF. The DNA for the CDR3 is TGCAGTGCCAGGGGGCAAGAGACCCAGTACTTC.

This clonotype was detected once. The rearrangement uses TRBV20-1 and TRBJ1-2; D call uncertain. The CDR3 consists of 12 residues. Germline V lookup: CDR1 DFQATT, CDR2 SNEGSKA (reference sequence). V was shortened by 5 bases and J by 3 bases, with 10 bases between the two germline ends. CDR3 bases: TGCAGTGCTGACGCCAGATACTATGGCTACACCTTC. Protein: CSADARYYGYTF.

The chain uses TRBV4-2 and TRBJ2-1; 7 nucleotides line up with TRBD2. V trimming: 3 bases; J trimming: 7 bases; junction bases outside the gene matches: 9. This CDR3 has 15 amino acids. The V gene's germline CDR1 is LGHNA and CDR2 YNFKEQ. The CDR3 spells CASSHGGTEKNEQFF. CDR3 nucleotide sequence: TGTGCCAGCAGCCACGGGGGGACGGAGAAGAATGAGCAGTTCTTC.

This rearrangement joins TRBV20-1 to TRBJ2-1; D uncertain. The CDR3 totals 15 residues. Between the trimmed V and J ends, which lost 3 bases and 0 bases, there was a span of 12 bases. Per germline, CDR1 DFQATT and CDR2 SNEGSKA (reference sequence). CDR3 protein: CSASVGPSSYNEQFF. The CDR3 nucleotides read TGCAGTGCTAGCGTCGGCCCTAGCTCCTACAATGAGCAGTTCTTC.

The sample holds a few counts of this clonotype. The rearrangement joins TRBV10-3 to TRBJ1-2; weak D call: TRBD1 (5 bases). V was clipped by 6 bases and J by 6 bases, with 20 bases between them. The length of the CDR3 is 15 residues. Germline V lookup: CDR1 ENHRY, CDR2 SYGVKD. CDR3 DNA: TGTGCCATCAGCCGAGGAGGCGGGGGTCTTGATGGCTACACCTTC. Its protein product is CAISRGGGGLDGYTF.

The chain carries TRBV20-1 and TRBJ2-5; 7 bases match TRBD2. With 5 bases clipped from V and 2 bases from J, the junction kept 8 bases outside the gene matches. CDR1 is DFQATT, CDR2 SNEGSKA, per germline (reference sequence). The CDR3 is 14 amino acids. This CDR3 reads CSARAGLSQETQYF. CDR3 DNA sequence: TGCAGTGCTCGAGCGGGGCTCTCTCAAGAGACCCAGTACTTC.

The chain combines TRBV7-8 with TRBJ2-3; D is perhaps TRBD1 or TRBD2 (5 bases each). The CDR3 loop spans 14 amino acids. Deletions cut 1 base from V and 5 bases from J, with 10 bases between. Germline V CDR1 and CDR2: SGHVS, FQNEAQ. CDR3 nucleotide sequence: TGTGCCAGCAGCTTAGGAGAGGGGCGAGATACGCAGTATTTT. As protein: CASSLGEGRDTQYF. The full variable domain, in which reference TRBV7-8 and TRBJ2-3 provide the parts outside the CDR3, is GAGVSQSPRYKVAKRGQDVALRCDPISGHVSLFWYQQALGQGPEFLTYFQNEAQLDKSGLPSDRFFAERPEGSVSTLKIQRTQQEDSAVYLCASSLGEGRDTQYFGPGTRLTVL.

This sequence joins TRBV7-9 and TRBJ2-7; 9 nucleotides line up with TRBD1. Germline lookup yields CDR1 SEHNR and CDR2 FQNEAQ (reference sequence). V gave up 3 bases and J gave up 3 bases; unmatched junction bases: 3. This CDR3 is built from 14 residues. This CDR3 is CASSFGTGFYEQYF. CDR3 DNA sequence: TGTGCCAGCAGCTTCGGGACAGGGTTCTACGAGCAGTACTTC.

V usage is TRBV6-1 and J usage is TRBJ2-1, with D possibly matching TRBD1 (5 bases). The length of the CDR3 is 15 residues. Germline V gene lookup returns CDR1 MNHNS and CDR2 SASEGT. V lost 2 bases, J lost 3 bases, and 11 bases lay in between. The CDR3 bases are TGTGCCAGCAGTGAACAGGGTGTTTTCTACAATGAGCAGTTCTTC. Translating it yields CASSEQGVFYNEQFF.

The gene calls are TRBV28 and TRBJ2-2, with 11 bases that match TRBD2. V was clipped by 2 bases and J by 2 bases; unmatched bases: 1. Germline loops: CDR1 MDHEN, CDR2 SYDVKM. This CDR3 comprises 16 residues. The CDR3: CASSLGTSGNTGELFF. For the CDR3, the DNA is TGTGCCAGCAGTTTAGGGACTAGCGGTAACACCGGGGAGCTGTTTTTT. The full variable domain, completed using reference TRBV28 and TRBJ2-2, is DVKVTQSSRYLVKRTGEKVFLECVQDMDHENMFWYRQDPGLGLRLIYFSYDVKMKEKGDIPEGYSVSREKKERFSLILESASTNQTSMYLCASSLGTSGNTGELFFGEGSRLTVL.

This rearrangement joins TRBV6-5 to TRBJ2-1; no reliable D call. Deletions cut 0 bases from V and 8 bases from J, with 5 bases between. The CDR3 has 12 residues. From germline, CDR1 is MNHEY and CDR2 SVGAGI. The CDR3 DNA sequence: TGTGCCAGCAGTTACTCGACTGATGAGCAGTTCTTC. Translating gives CASSYSTDEQFF.

This clonotype was recorded at least ten times. The gene calls are TRBV2 and TRBJ2-7, with TRBD2 matching 10 bases. The CDR3 covers 14 residues. Germline V CDR1 and CDR2: SNHLY, FYNNEI. V shed 6 bases, J shed 5 bases, and the junction held 7 bases outside the gene matches. CDR3: CASRPTSGRHEQYF. CDR3 nucleotides: TGTGCCAGCAGGCCGACTAGCGGGCGTCACGAGCAGTACTTC.